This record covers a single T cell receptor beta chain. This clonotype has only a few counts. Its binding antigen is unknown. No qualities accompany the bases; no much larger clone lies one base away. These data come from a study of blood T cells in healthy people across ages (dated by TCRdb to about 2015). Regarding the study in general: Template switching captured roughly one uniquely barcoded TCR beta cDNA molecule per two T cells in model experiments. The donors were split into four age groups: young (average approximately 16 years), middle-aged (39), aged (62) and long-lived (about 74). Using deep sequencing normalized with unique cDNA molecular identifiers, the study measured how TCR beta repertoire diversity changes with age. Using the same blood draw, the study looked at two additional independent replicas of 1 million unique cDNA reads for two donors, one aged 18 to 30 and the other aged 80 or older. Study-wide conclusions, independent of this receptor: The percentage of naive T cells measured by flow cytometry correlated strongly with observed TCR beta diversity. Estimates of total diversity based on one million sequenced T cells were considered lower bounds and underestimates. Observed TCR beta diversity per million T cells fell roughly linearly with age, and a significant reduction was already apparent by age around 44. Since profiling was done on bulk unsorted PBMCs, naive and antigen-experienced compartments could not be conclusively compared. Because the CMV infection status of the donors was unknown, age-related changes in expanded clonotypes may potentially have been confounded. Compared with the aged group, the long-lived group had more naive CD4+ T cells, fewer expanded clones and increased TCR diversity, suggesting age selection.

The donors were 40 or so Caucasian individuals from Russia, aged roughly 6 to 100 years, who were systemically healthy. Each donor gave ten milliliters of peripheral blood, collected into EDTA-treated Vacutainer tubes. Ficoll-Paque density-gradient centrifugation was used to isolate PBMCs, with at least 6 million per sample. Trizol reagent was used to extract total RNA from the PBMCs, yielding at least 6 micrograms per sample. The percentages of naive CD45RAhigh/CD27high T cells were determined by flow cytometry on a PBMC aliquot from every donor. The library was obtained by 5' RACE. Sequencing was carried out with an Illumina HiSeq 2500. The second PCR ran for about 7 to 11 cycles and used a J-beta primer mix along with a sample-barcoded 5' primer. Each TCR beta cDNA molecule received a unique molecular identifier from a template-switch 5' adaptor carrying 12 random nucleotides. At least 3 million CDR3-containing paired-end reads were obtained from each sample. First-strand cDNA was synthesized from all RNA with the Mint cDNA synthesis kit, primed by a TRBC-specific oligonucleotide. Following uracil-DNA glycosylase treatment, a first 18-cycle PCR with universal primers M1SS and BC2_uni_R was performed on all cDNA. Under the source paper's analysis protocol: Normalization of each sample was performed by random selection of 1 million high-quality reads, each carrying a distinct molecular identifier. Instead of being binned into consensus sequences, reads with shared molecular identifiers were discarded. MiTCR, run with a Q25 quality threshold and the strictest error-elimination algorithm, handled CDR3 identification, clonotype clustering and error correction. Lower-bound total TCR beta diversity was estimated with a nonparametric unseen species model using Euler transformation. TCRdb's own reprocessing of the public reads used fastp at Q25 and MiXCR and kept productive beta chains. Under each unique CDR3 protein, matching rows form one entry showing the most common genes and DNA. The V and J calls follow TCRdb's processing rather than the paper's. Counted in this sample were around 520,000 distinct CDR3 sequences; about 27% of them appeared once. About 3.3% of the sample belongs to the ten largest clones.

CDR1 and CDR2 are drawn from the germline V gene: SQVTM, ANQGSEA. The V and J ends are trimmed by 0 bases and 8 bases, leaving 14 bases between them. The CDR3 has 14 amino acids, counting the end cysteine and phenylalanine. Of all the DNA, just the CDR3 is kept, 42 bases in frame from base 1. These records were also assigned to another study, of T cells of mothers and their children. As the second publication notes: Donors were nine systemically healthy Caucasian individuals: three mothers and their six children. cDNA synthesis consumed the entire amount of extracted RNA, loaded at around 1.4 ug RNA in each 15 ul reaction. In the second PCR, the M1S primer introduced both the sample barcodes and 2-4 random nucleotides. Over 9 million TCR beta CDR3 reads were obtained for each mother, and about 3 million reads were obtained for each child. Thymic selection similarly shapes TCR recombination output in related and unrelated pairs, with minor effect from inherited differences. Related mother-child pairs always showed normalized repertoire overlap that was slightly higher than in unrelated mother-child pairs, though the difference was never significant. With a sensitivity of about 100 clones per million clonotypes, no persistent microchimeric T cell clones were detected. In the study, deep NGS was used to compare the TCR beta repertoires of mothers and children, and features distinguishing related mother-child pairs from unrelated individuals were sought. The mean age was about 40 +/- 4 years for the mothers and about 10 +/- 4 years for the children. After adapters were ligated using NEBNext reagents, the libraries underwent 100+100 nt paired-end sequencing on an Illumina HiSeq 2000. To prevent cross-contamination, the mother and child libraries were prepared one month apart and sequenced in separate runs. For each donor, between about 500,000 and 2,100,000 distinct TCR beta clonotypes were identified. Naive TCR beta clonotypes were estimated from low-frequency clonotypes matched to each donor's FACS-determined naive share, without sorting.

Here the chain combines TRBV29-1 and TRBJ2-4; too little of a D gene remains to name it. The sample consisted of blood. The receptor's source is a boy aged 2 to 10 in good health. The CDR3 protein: CSVEDPSARDIQYF. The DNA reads TGCAGCGTTGAAGATCCCAGCGCCCGTGACATTCAGTACTTC.